Below, 26 T cell receptor beta chains from the same sample are listed, as sequenced in a study of vaccination and CD4 T cells after COVID-19. The treatment is: approximately nine-day PBMC culture with coronavirus spike peptide pools or control peptides (ViraFEST assay). Cultured CD4+ T cell DNA was sequenced using the Oncomine TCR Beta short-read assay. From the PCR reads, TCRdb called clonotypes with MiXCR, one entry per CDR3 protein. The table records nearly 15,000 distinct CDR3 sequences, about 25% of them present only once. Their recognized antigens are unknown. Sequenced: cultured CD4+ T cells from blood. Every receptor here comes from a human donor with COVID-19.

This clonotype was found a few times. V is TRBV6-2 or TRBV6-3 and J is TRBJ2-5, with D maybe TRBD2 (6 bases). Trimming cost V 8 bases and J 0 bases, with 19 bases left between them. Germline V gene lookup returns CDR1 MNHEY and CDR2 SVGEGT. The CDR3 length is 16 residues. The chain's CDR3 is CASSKSGVSYQETQYF. CDR3 in DNA: TGTGCCAGCTCGAAATCGGGGGTATCGTACCAAGAGACCCAGTACTTC.

The chain employs TRBV18 and TRBJ2-1; possibly TRBD1 or TRBD2 for D (5 bases each). CDR1 KGHSH and CDR2 LQKENI come from the germline V gene. The ends were cut back, 0 bases at V and 7 bases at J, with 7 bases in the middle. CDR3 length: 13 residues. CDR3 amino acids: CASSPPGTNEQFF. The CDR3 bases are TGTGCCAGCTCACCACCTGGGACGAATGAGCAGTTCTTC.

This clonotype was counted between two and nine times. V gene TRBV6-1 combines with J gene TRBJ2-7; maybe TRBD1 (6 bases). This CDR3 comprises 13 residues. Germline CDR1 reads MNHNS; CDR2 reads SASEGT. Trimming pared 7 bases from V and 6 bases from J, leaving 16 bases between. The CDR3: CASTRQGLVEQYF. The DNA of the CDR3 is TGTGCCAGCACGCGGCAGGGGTTAGTCGAGCAGTACTTC.

This clonotype has more than one count but fewer than ten. The chain recombines TRBV27 with TRBJ1-6, with D tentatively TRBD1 (5 bases). The CDR3 is 15 amino acids. V was trimmed by 6 bases and J by 5 bases, leaving 14 bases between them. Germline V lookup: CDR1 MNHEY, CDR2 SMNVEV (reference sequence). The CDR3 spells CASSPGRANNSPLHF. The CDR3 nucleotides are TGTGCCAGCAGCCCGGGACGGGCTAATAATTCACCCCTCCACTTT.

The chain has TRBV5-1 and TRBJ2-5, with 7 bases that match TRBD2. V was pared by 4 bases and J by 4 bases, with 4 bases of the junction left unmatched. Per germline, CDR1 SGHRS and CDR2 YFSETQ. The CDR3 has 13 amino acids. DNA for the CDR3: TGCGCCAGCAGCCCGGGGGGAGGAGAGACCCAGTACTTC. This encodes CASSPGGGETQYF.

This chain connects TRBV6-1 to TRBJ2-3; no firm D call. The germline V and J ends were trimmed by 6 bases and 3 bases, with 22 bases remaining between them. The CDR3 has 17 residues. CDR1 MNHNS and CDR2 SASEGT come from the germline V gene. CDR3 DNA: TGTGCCAGCAGCAACAATAGGAACCGACCCGGAACAGATACGCAGTATTTT. It yields the protein CASSNNRNRPGTDTQYF.

This rearrangement joins TRBV19 to TRBJ2-7; D could derive from TRBD1 or TRBD2 (7 bases each). Per the germline V gene, CDR1 is LNHDA and CDR2 is SQIVND (reference sequence). V was pared by 6 bases and J by 5 bases, with 20 bases between. This CDR3 comprises 15 residues. CDR3 sequence (DNA): TGTGCCAGTAGCTCCTGGGGGGGACAGAGGAACGAGCAGTACTTC. Translating it yields CASSSWGGQRNEQYF.

The genes are TRBV5-1 and TRBJ2-3; D not certain. Germline-derived CDR1 and CDR2 are SGHRS and YFSETQ. V was trimmed by 0 bases and J by 2 bases, leaving 7 bases between them. There are 14 residues in the CDR3. The CDR3, as DNA: TGCGCCAGCAGCTTGGGTGAGTTCACAGATACGCAGTATTTT. This codes for CASSLGEFTDTQYF. Complete variable domain (other parts from reference TRBV5-1 and TRBJ2-3): KAGVTQTPRYLIKTRGQQVTLSCSPISGHRSVSWYQQTPGQGLQFLFEYFSETQRNKGNFPGRFSGRQFSNSRSEMNVSTLELGDSALYLCASSLGEFTDTQYFGPGTRLTVL.

This chain links TRBV10-3 with TRBJ1-3; D is uncertain. V lost 3 bases and J 2 bases, leaving 8 bases between the germline ends. The CDR3 has 14 amino acids. Germline values: CDR1 ENHRY, CDR2 SYGVKD. The CDR3 region is CAISDRITGNTIYF. The CDR3 coding sequence is TGTGCCATCAGTGACCGGATAACTGGAAACACCATATATTTT.

This clonotype appeared a few times. J is TRBJ1-4 and V is TRBV11-3; D unresolved. The germline V gene has CDR1 SGHNT and CDR2 YENEEA. This CDR3 is 14 amino acids long. Trimming took 5 bases from V and 8 from J, leaving 15 bases between them. The CDR3 coding sequence is TGTGCCAGCAGCCAAAGATGGCAGGCGGAAAAACTGTTTTTT. Residues: CASSQRWQAEKLFF.

V and J are TRBV5-4 and TRBJ1-1, with unresolved D. V was cut by 1 base and J by 0 bases, with 10 bases left in between. The CDR3 is made up of 15 amino acids. Germline loops: CDR1 SGHNT, CDR2 YYREEE (reference sequence). The CDR3: CASSLSHNVNTEAFF. The CDR3, as DNA: TGTGCCAGCAGCTTGTCCCACAACGTGAACACTGAAGCTTTCTTT.

This rearrangement joins TRBV20-1 to TRBJ2-3; TRBD2 agrees at 13 bases. The CDR3 is made up of 18 amino acids. After removal of 3 bases from V and 2 bases from J, the junction contained 11 bases not matched to a gene. The germline V gene encodes CDR1 DFQATT and CDR2 SNEGSKA (reference sequence). The CDR3 nucleotides are TGCAGTGCTAGCGGACTAGCGGGGGATGCTACCCCCACAGATACGCAGTATTTT. It is translated as CSASGLAGDATPTDTQYF.

The J gene is TRBJ2-5, the V gene TRBV19; D gene ambiguous. The CDR3 consists of 15 residues. V gave up 4 bases and J gave up 0 bases, with 12 bases separating them. CDR1 and CDR2 (germline): LNHDA, SQIVND (reference sequence). The CDR3 here is CASSRSLVYQETQYF. The CDR3 bases are TGTGCCAGTAGTAGGAGTCTGGTTTACCAAGAGACCCAGTACTTC.

This clonotype is categorized as medium-sized (0.01 to 0.1%). This chain joins TRBV6-1 and TRBJ1-5; 7 bases are shared with TRBD1. The CDR3 contains 13 residues. Looked up from germline, CDR1 is MNHNS and CDR2 is SASEGT. V gave up 7 bases and J gave up 3 bases; unmatched junction bases: 3. CDR3 sequence: CASTDRYNQPQHF. CDR3 sequence (DNA): TGTGCCAGCACGGACAGGTACAATCAGCCCCAGCATTTT.

This clonotype is medium-sized by share. The rearrangement uses TRBV19 and TRBJ1-2; 9 bases align to TRBD1. V lost 5 bases to trimming and J lost 3 bases; unmatched junction nucleotides: 4. CDR3 length equals 14 residues. Germline CDR1 LNHDA, CDR2 SQIVND (reference sequence). The CDR3, as DNA: TGTGCCAGTAGTCGCCGGGACAGGGACTATGGCTACACCTTC. Protein product: CASSRRDRDYGYTF.

The rearrangement joins TRBV7-2 to TRBJ2-5; maybe TRBD2 (6 bases). The CDR3 is made up of 15 amino acids. The germline V and J ends were trimmed by 5 bases and 2 bases, with 15 bases remaining between them. Germline CDR1 SGHTA, CDR2 FQGNSA. The CDR3 protein is CASSQMGSGQETQYF. CDR3 in DNA: TGTGCCAGCAGCCAGATGGGGAGCGGGCAAGAGACCCAGTACTTC. Using reference TRBV7-2 and TRBJ2-5 for the parts outside the CDR3, the full variable domain is GAGVSQSPSNKVTEKGKDVELRCDPISGHTALYWYRQSLGQGLEFLIYFQGNSAPDKSGLPSDRFSAERTGGSVSTLTIQRTQQEDSAVYLCASSQMGSGQETQYFGPGTRLLVL.

The J gene is TRBJ1-5, the V gene TRBV28; tentative D call: TRBD1 (6 bases). CDR1 is MDHEN and CDR2 is SYDVKM in the germline V gene. The CDR3 is made up of 13 amino acids. With 6 bases removed from V and 9 bases from J, the gap between germline ends came to 15 bases. CDR3 sequence reads: CASSLNTGAPQHF. CDR3 in DNA: TGTGCCAGCAGCCTCAACACGGGGGCGCCCCAGCATTTT. The entire variable domain, with the rest obtained from reference TRBV28 and TRBJ1-5, is as follows: DVKVTQSSRYLVKRTGEKVFLECVQDMDHENMFWYRQDPGLGLRLIYFSYDVKMKEKGDIPEGYSVSREKKERFSLILESASTNQTSMYLCASSLNTGAPQHFGDGTRLSIL.

This clonotype was detected only a few times. The chain is built from TRBV2 and TRBJ1-6; D is possibly TRBD1 (6 bases). The CDR3 spans 15 residues. The V end lost 6 bases, the J end lost 5 bases, and 14 bases lay between the germline ends. Germline loops: CDR1 SNHLY, CDR2 FYNNEI. The CDR3 nucleotides read TGTGCCAGCAGCAACCGGGACACAAATAATTCACCCCTCCACTTT. The encoded protein is CASSNRDTNNSPLHF. Supplemented by reference TRBV2 and TRBJ1-6, the full variable domain reads EPEVTQTPSHQVTQMGQEVILRCVPISNHLYFYWYRQILGQKVEFLVSFYNNEISEKSEIFDDQFSVERPDGSNFTLKIRSTKLEDSAMYFCASSNRDTNNSPLHFGNGTRLTVT.

V usage is TRBV11-1 and J usage is TRBJ2-2; D is unresolved. Germline V gene lookup returns CDR1 SGHAT and CDR2 FQDESV (reference sequence). The CDR3 extends over 14 amino acids. V was pared by 0 bases and J by 5 bases, with 7 bases between. The CDR3 nucleotides are TGTGCCAGCAGCTTAGCCGCATTTACCGGGGAGCTGTTTTTT. Translated, it gives CASSLAAFTGELFF.

The CDR3 sequence is CASQPSGSGNTEAFF. The CDR3 DNA follows: TGTGCCAGCCAACCAAGCGGGAGCGGGAACACTGAAGCTTTCTTT. The J gene is TRBJ1-1, the V gene TRBV6-1; no definite D call. Trimming shortened V by 8 bases and J by 1 base, and 17 bases separated the two germline ends. The CDR3 has 15 residues. Germline CDR1 reads MNHNS; CDR2 reads SASEGT.

This rearrangement joins TRBV19 to TRBJ2-3, with a tentative D call TRBD2 (7 bases). The CDR3 is 17 amino acids. V shed 10 bases and J shed 1 base, with 24 bases lying between them. Germline-derived CDR1 and CDR2 are LNHDA and SQIVND (reference sequence). The CDR3 is CATNGGRDLSGTDTQYF. CDR3 DNA: TGTGCCACCAACGGGGGGCGAGATTTATCAGGCACAGATACGCAGTATTTT.

The rearrangement uses TRBV12-3 or TRBV12-4 and TRBJ1-5; a weak D match, TRBD1 (6 bases). Trimming took 5 bases from V and 10 from J, leaving 15 bases between them. The CDR3 covers 13 residues. The CDR3 sequence: CASSPKTGLPQHF. CDR3 nucleotides: TGTGCCAGCAGTCCCAAAACAGGGCTTCCCCAGCATTTT.

This clonotype was counted a single time. J is TRBJ2-7 and V is TRBV12-3 or TRBV12-4; D is possibly TRBD1 (6 bases). The CDR3 runs 14 residues. V lost 6 bases and J 0 bases, leaving 12 bases between the germline ends. In DNA, the CDR3 is TGTGCCAGCAGAGAGACAGGAGCCTCCTACGAGCAGTACTTC. Encoded protein: CASRETGASYEQYF.

This rearrangement joins TRBV11-3 to TRBJ1-2; 9 bases map to TRBD1. Germline CDR1 and CDR2: SGHNT and YENEEA. The CDR3 loop spans 14 amino acids. The V and J ends lost 1 base and 7 bases, in that order; junction bases with no gene match: 4. CDR3 region: CASSLAGTGLGYTF. CDR3 sequence (DNA): TGTGCCAGCAGCTTAGCCGGGACAGGGCTTGGCTACACCTTC. The entire variable domain, with the rest obtained from reference TRBV11-3 and TRBJ1-2, is as follows: EAGVVQSPRYKIIEKKQPVAFWCNPISGHNTLYWYLQNLGQGPELLIRYENEEAVDDSQLPKDRFSAERLKGVDSTLKIQPAELGDSAVYLCASSLAGTGLGYTFGSGTRLTVV.

V usage is TRBV5-6 and J usage is TRBJ1-1, with 7 bases fitting TRBD1. V trimming: 4 bases; J trimming: 3 bases; junction bases outside the gene matches: 12. CDR3 length: 16 residues. CDR1 and CDR2 (germline): SGHDT, YYEEEE. In nucleotides, the CDR3 is TGTGCCAGCAGCCCAAGAGGGGGCGCGTCGTACACTGAAGCTTTCTTT. Residues: CASSPRGGASYTEAFF.

The chain uses TRBV20-1 and TRBJ2-3; the match to TRBD2 covers 8 bases. Germline V gives CDR1 DFQATT, CDR2 SNEGSKA (reference sequence). The CDR3 sequence is 14 residues long. The CDR3 here is CSVDRGGRTDTQYF. Here the CDR3 DNA reads TGCAGCGTAGACCGGGGGGGCCGCACAGATACGCAGTATTTT.